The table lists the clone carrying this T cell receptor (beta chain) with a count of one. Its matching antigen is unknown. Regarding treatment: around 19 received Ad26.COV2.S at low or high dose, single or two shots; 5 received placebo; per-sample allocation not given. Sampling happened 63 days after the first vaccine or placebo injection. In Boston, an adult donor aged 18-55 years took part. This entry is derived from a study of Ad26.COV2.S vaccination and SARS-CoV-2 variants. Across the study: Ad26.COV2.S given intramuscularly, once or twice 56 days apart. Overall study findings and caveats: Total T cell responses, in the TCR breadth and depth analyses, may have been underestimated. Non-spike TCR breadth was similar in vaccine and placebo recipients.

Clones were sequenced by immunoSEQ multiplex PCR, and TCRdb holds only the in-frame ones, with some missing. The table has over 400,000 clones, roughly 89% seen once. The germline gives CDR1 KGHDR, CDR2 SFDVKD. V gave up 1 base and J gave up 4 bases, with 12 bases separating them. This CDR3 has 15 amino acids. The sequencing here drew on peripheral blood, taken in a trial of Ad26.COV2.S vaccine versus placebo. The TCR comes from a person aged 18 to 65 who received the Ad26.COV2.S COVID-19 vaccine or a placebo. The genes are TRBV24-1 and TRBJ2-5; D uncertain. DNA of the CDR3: TGTGCCACCAGTGATTTTTCTGACCTCGGAGAGACCCAGTACTTC. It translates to CATSDFSDLGETQYF.